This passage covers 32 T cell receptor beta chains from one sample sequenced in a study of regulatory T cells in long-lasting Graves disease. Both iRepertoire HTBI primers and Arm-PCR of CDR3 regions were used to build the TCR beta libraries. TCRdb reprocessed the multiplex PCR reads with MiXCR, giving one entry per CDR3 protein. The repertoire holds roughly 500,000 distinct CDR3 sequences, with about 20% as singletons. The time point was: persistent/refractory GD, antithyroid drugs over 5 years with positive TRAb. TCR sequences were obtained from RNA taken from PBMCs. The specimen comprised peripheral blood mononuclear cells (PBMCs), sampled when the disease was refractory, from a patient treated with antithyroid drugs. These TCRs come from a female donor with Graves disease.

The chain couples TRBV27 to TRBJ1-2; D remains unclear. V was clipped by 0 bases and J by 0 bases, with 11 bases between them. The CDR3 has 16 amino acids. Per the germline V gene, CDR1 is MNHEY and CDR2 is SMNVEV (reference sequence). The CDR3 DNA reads TGTGCCAGCAGTTTATCGATCCTGACGTCTAACTATGGCTACACCTTC. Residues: CASSLSILTSNYGYTF.

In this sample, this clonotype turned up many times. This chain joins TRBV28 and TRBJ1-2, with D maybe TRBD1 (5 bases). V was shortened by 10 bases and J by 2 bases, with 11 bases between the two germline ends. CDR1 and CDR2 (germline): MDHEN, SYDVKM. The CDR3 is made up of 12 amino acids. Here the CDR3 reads CATRRGNYGYTF. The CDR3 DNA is TGTGCCACCCGGCGGGGGAACTATGGCTACACCTTC.

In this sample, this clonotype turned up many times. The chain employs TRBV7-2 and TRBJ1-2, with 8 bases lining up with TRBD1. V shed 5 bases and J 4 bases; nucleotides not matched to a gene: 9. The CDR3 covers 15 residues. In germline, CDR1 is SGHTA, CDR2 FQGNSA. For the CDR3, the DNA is TGTGCCAGCAGCCTACGGACAGGGAGTGGCTATGGCTACACCTTC. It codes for CASSLRTGSGYGYTF. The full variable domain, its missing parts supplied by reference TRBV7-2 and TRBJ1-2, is GAGVSQSPSNKVTEKGKDVELRCDPISGHTALYWYRQSLGQGLEFLIYFQGNSAPDKSGLPSDRFSAERTGGSVSTLTIQRTQQEDSAVYLCASSLRTGSGYGYTFGSGTRLTVV.

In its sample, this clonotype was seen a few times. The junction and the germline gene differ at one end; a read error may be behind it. CDR3 bases: TGTGCCAGCAGGTTAGCGGGAGGGCCGATCGAGCAGTACTTC. This translates into CASRLAGGPIEQYF. The chain joins TRBV13 to TRBJ2-7; 11 bases are shared with TRBD2. This CDR3 has 14 amino acids. Germline V lookup: CDR1 PRHDT, CDR2 FYEKMQ (reference sequence).

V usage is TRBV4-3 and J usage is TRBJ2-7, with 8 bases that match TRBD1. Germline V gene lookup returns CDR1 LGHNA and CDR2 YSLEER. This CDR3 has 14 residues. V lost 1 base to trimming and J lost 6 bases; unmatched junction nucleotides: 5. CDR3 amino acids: CASSQATGVTEQYF. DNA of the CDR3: TGCGCCAGCAGCCAAGCGACAGGGGTAACCGAGCAGTACTTC.

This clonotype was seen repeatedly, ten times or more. CDR3 coding DNA: TGTGCCAGCAGCCCCTCTTCCTCTGGCTACACCTTC. This encodes CASSPSSSGYTF. The chain has TRBV11-2 and TRBJ1-2; D not certain. Germline V gene data show CDR1 as SGHAT and CDR2 as FQNNGV. V lost 5 bases, J lost 7 bases, and 11 bases lay in between. The CDR3 consists of 12 residues.

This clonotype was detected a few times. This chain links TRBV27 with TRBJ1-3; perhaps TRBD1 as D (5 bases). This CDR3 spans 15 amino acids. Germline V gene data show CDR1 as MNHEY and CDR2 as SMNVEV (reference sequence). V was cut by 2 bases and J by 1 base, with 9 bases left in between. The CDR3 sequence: CASSLQGPSGNTIYF. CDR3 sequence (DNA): TGTGCCAGCAGTTTACAGGGCCCGTCTGGAAACACCATATATTTT.

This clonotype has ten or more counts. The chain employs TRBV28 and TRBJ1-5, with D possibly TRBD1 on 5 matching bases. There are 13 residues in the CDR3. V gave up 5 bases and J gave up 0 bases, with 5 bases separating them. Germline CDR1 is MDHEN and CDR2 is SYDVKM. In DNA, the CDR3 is TGTGCCAGCAGTACAGGTAGCAATCAGCCCCAGCATTTT. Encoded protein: CASSTGSNQPQHF.

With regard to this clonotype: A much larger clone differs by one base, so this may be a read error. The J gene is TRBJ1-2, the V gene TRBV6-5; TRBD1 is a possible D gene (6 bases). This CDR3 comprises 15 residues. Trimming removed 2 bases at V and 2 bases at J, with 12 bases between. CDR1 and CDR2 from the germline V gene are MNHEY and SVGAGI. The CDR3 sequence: CASSYRDIKNYGYTF. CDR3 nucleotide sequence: TGTGCCAGCAGTTACCGGGACATCAAAAACTATGGCTACACCTTC.

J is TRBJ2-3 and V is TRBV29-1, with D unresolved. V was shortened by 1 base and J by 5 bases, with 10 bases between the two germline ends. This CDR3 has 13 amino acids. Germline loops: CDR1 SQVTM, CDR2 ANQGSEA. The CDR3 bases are TGCAGCGTTGAAGGGATCAGAGGAGATACGCAGTATTTT. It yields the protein CSVEGIRGDTQYF.

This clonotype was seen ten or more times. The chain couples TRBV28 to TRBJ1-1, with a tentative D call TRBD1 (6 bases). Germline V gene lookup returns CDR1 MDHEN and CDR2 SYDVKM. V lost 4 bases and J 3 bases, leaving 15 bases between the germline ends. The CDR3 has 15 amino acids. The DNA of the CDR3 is TGTGCCAGCAGTTCCGGGACAAAGGGACACACTGAAGCTTTCTTT. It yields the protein CASSSGTKGHTEAFF.

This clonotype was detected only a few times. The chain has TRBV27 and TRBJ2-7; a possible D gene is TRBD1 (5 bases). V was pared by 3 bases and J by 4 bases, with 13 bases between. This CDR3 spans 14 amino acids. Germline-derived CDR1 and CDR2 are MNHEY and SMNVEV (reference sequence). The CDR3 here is CASSFSVGVYEQYF. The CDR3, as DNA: TGTGCCAGCAGTTTCTCGGTAGGGGTGTACGAGCAGTACTTC.

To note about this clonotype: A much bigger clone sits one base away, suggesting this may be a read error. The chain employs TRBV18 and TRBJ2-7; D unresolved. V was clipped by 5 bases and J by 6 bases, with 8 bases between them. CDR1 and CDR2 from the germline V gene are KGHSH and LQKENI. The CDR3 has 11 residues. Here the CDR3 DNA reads TGTGCCAGCTCAGCCCTCGCCGAGCAGTACTTC. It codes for CASSALAEQYF. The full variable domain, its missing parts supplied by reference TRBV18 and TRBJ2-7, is NAGVMQNPRHLVRRRGQEARLRCSPMKGHSHVYWYRQLPEEGLKFMVYLQKENIIDESGMPKERFSAEFPKEGPSILRIQQVVRGDSAAYFCASSALAEQYFGPGTRLTVT.

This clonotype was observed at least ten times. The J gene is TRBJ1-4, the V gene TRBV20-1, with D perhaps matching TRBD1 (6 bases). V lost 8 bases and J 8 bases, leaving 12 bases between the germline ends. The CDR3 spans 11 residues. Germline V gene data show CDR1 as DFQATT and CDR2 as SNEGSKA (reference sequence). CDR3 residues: CSWTAREKLFF. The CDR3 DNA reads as TGCAGTTGGACAGCCCGCGAAAAACTGTTTTTT.

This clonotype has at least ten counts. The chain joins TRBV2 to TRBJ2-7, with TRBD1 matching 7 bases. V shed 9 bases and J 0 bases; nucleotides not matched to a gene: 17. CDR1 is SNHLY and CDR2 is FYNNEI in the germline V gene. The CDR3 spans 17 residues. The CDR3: CASVLDRFGTNSYEQYF. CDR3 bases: TGTGCCAGTGTACTGGACAGGTTCGGTACTAACTCCTACGAGCAGTACTTC.

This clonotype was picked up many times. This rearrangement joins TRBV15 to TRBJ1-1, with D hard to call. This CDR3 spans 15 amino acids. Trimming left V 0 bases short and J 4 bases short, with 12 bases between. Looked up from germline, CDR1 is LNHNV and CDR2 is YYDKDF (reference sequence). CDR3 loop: CATSRDPGLSTEAFF. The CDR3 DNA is TGTGCCACCAGCAGAGATCCGGGTTTGAGCACTGAAGCTTTCTTT.

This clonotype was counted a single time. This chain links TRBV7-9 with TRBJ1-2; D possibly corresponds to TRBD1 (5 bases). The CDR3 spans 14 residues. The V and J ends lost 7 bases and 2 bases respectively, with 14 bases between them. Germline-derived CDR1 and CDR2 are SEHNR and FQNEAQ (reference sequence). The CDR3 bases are TGTGCCAGCACCTCCGCCCGGGACAACTATGGCTACACCTTC. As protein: CASTSARDNYGYTF.

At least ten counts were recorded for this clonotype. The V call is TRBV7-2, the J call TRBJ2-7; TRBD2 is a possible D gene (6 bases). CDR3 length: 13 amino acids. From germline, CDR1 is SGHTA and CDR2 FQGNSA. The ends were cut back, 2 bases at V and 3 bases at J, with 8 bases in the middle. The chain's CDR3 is CASSLSGHYEQYF. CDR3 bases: TGTGCCAGCAGCTTAAGCGGGCACTACGAGCAGTACTTC.

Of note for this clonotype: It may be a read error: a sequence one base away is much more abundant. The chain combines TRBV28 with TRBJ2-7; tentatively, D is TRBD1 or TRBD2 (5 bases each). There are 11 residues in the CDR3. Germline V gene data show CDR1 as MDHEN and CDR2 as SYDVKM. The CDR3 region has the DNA TGTGCCAGCAGTTTCCAGGGAGAGCAGCACTTC. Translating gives CASSFQGEQHF.

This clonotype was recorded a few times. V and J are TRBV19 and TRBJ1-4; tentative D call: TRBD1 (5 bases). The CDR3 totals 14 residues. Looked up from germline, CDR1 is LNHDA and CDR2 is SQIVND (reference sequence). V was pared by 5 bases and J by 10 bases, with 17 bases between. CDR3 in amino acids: CASSSSGGGGKLFF. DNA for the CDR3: TGTGCCAGTAGTTCGAGCGGGGGGGGTGGAAAACTGTTTTTT.

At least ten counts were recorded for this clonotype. CDR3 protein: CASSEAMGVQETQYF. The CDR3 DNA is TGTGCCAGCAGTGAAGCGATGGGAGTCCAAGAGACCCAGTACTTC. The V call is TRBV6-1, the J call TRBJ2-5, with D possibly being TRBD2 (5 bases). The germline V and J ends were trimmed by 0 bases and 1 base, with 9 bases remaining between them. The CDR3 contains 15 residues. Germline V gene data show CDR1 as MNHNS and CDR2 as SASEGT.

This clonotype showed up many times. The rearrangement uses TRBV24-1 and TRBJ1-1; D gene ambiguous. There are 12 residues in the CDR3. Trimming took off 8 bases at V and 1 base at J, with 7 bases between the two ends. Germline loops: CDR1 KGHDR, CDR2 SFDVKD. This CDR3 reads CATMNANTEAFF. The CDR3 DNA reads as TGTGCCACCATGAATGCGAACACTGAAGCTTTCTTT.

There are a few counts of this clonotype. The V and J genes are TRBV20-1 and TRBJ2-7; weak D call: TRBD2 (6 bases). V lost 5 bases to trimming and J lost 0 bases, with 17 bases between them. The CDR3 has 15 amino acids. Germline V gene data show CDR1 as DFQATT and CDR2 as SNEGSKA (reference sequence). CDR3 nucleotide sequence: TGCAGTGCTCCCTTGTTGATAGCGGACTCCTACGAGCAGTACTTC. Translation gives CSAPLLIADSYEQYF.

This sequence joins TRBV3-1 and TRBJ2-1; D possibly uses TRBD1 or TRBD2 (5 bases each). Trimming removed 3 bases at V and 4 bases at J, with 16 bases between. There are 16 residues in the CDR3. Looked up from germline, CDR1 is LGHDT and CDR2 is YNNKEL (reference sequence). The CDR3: CASSHFAGTYYNEQFF. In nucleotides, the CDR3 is TGTGCCAGCAGCCATTTCGCAGGGACGTATTACAATGAGCAGTTCTTC.

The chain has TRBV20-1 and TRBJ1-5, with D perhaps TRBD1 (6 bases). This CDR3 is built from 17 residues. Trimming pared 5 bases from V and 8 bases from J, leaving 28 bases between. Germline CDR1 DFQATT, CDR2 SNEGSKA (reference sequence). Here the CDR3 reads CSAVQNRASVAVEPQHF. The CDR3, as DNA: TGCAGTGCTGTACAAAACAGGGCCTCGGTCGCTGTGGAGCCCCAGCATTTT.

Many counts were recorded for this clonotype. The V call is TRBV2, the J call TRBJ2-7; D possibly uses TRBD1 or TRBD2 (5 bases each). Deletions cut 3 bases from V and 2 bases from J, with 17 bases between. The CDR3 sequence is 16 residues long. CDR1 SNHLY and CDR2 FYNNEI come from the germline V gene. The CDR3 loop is CASSDGDRLTPYEQYF. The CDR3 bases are TGTGCCAGCAGTGACGGGGACCGCCTAACGCCCTACGAGCAGTACTTC. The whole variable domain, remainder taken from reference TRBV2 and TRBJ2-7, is EPEVTQTPSHQVTQMGQEVILRCVPISNHLYFYWYRQILGQKVEFLVSFYNNEISEKSEIFDDQFSVERPDGSNFTLKIRSTKLEDSAMYFCASSDGDRLTPYEQYFGPGTRLTVT.

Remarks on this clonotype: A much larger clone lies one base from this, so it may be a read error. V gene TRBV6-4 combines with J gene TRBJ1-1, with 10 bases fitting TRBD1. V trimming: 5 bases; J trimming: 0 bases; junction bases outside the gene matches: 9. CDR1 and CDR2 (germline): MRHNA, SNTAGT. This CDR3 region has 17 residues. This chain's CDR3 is CASSHLGTGDMNTEAFF. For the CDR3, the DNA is TGTGCCAGCAGTCACCTGGGGACAGGGGACATGAACACTGAAGCTTTCTTT.

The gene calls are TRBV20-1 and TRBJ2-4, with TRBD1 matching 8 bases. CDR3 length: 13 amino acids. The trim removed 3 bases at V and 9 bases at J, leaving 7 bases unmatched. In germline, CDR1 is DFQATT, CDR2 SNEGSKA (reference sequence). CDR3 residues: CSASSQGAVIQYF. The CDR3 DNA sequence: TGCAGTGCTAGTAGTCAGGGGGCCGTCATTCAGTACTTC.

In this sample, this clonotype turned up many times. The DNA for the CDR3 is TGTGCCAGCAGTTCGGGCATCAATCAGCCCCAGCATTTT. Its translation: CASSSGINQPQHF. The V call is TRBV12-3 or TRBV12-4, the J call TRBJ1-5; D uncertain. Trimming left V 4 bases short and J 3 bases short, with 7 bases between. The CDR3 runs to 13 residues.

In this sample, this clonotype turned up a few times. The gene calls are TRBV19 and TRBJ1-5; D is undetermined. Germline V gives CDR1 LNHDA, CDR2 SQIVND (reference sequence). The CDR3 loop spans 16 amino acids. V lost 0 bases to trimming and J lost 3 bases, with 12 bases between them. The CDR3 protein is CASSIDGRRYNQPQHF. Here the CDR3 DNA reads TGTGCCAGTAGTATAGACGGCCGCCGATACAATCAGCCCCAGCATTTT.

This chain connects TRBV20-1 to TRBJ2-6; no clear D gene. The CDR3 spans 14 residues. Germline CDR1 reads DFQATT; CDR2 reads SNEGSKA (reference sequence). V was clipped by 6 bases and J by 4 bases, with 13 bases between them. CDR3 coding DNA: TGCAGTGCGGCCGCCTTAGCCGGGGCCAACGTCCTGACTTTC. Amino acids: CSAAALAGANVLTF.

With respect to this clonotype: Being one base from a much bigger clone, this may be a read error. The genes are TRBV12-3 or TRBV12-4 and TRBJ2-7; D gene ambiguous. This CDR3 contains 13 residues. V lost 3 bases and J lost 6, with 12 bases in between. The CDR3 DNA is TGTGCCAGCAGTTTTTGGATGCAGAGCGAGCAGTACTTC. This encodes CASSFWMQSEQYF.